This T cell receptor beta chain originates from a study of shared clonotypes between healthy human individuals. Sequencing used immunoSEQ multiplex PCR; TCRdb keeps in-frame clones, though not all of them. This repertoire shows around 2.1 million clones, approximately 96% found once; its top ten account for 0.1% to 0.15%. The V and J ends lost 4 bases and 5 bases respectively, with 7 bases between them. Germline loops: CDR1 SNHLY, CDR2 FYNNEI. The length of the CDR3 is 12 residues. The origin of this receptor is a man younger than 35 in good health. V usage is TRBV2 and J usage is TRBJ2-3; D not certain. Sequenced input: naive CD4+ T cells sorted from blood. The subset here: CD45RA+ positively selected. This CDR3 reads CASSGGKDTQYF. DNA of the CDR3: TGTGCCAGCAGTGGGGGTAAAGATACGCAGTATTTT.